The clone carrying this TCR beta chain was seen only a few times. Its antigen remains unidentified. The sample is drawn from a study of type 1 regulatory T cells. Turning to the study itself: An in vitro protocol generated T-allo10, a Tr1-enriched, alloantigen-specific CD4 T cell product.

From the reads, TCRdb called clonotypes with MiXCR, one entry per CDR3 protein. This table holds tens of thousands of distinct CDR3 sequences, about a fifth found once. Broader study findings: Type 1 regulatory T cells had a more restricted TCR repertoire than non-type 1 regulatory T cells.

V was trimmed by 1 base and J by 1 base, leaving 4 bases between them. The germline CDR1 and CDR2 sequences are MGHDK and SYGVNS. The CDR3 is made up of 13 amino acids. The chain combines TRBV25-1 with TRBJ2-5; no definite D call. Sequenced: cultured type 1 regulatory T (Tr1) cells, either the whole culture or a sorted fraction (not recorded which). The sequence was collected from a human donor in good health. Written as DNA, the CDR3 is TGTGCCAGCAGTGAATGGGGCCAAGAGACCCAGTACTTC. This gives the protein CASSEWGQETQYF. Based on the CDR3 plus reference TRBV25-1 and TRBJ2-5, the full variable domain is EADIYQTPRYLVIGTGKKITLECSQTMGHDKMYWYQQDPGMELHLIHYSYGVNSTEKGDLSSESTVSRIRTEHFPLTLESARPSHTSQYLCASSEWGQETQYFGPGTRLLVL.